This TCR beta chain was sequenced for a study of spatial heterogeneity in lung cancer (dated by TCRdb to the late 2010s). Notes on the research overall: The donors were 70 or so patients from the lung TRACERx cohort who had early-stage, untreated non-small cell lung cancer. In the raw uncorrected reads, each unique combination of TCR and UMI appeared more than ten times on average. The study linked features of the TCR repertoire to counts of nonsynonymous mutations, which were determined by whole-exome sequencing of tumor tissue. The study quantitatively compared TCR alpha and beta repertoires across multiple tumor regions, matched nontumor lung and blood in non-small cell lung cancer. Follow-up PBMC samples were sequenced whenever available, and the median time to follow-up was roughly two years after resection. More beta-chain than alpha-chain transcripts were consistently detected, likely reflecting higher beta-chain transcript abundance. At surgery, both alpha and beta chains were TCR-sequenced in 220 tumor regions, 63 to 80 matched nontumor lung samples and a few dozen PBMC samples. What the work shows at the level of the full study, not this receptor alone: Ubiquitous expanded tumor TCRs were detected in blood more often at tumor resection than at routine follow-up. Confirming at a functional level the hypothesis that regional TCRs recognize regional mutations was considered to require additional single-cell paired TCR alpha and beta sequencing. Comparisons of baseline and follow-up blood repertoires included only 15 or so patients.

Concerning this clonotype: Its binding antigen is unknown. No base quality values were provided; no much bigger clone lies one nucleotide off.

The library was generated by 5' RACE. Instrument used: NextSeq 500. To allow correction of PCR and sequencing errors, the TCR library protocol tagged every TCR cDNA molecule with a unique molecular identifier. Per the original workflow: Decombinator tools were used for TCR identification, UMI-based error correction and CDR3 extraction. Expanded TCRs were defined as those above a frequency of 2 per 1,000, corresponding to the top 1% of the tumor frequency distribution. Rényi diversity was computed with the R vegan package after subsampling each repertoire 100 times to 5,000 TCRs. CDR3 similarity networks were built from amino acid triplet string-kernel similarity, with CDR3s being connected when pairwise similarity was above 0.82. TCRdb reprocessed the public reads (quality trimming at Q25 with fastp, clone calling with MiXCR) and kept in-frame beta chains. Every distinct CDR3 protein forms one entry, paired with its most common genes and DNA. In this record, the V and J calls reflect TCRdb's handling and not the investigators' own analysis. In this sample the table shows approximately 18,000 distinct CDR3 sequences, 19% of which occur a single time. Roughly 6.7% of the sample comes from the top ten.

CDR1 and CDR2 are read off the germline V gene as SQVTM and ANQGSEA. V drops 6 bases and J drops 4 bases, leaving 15 bases in between. The CDR3 spans 13 residues, from the cysteine through the phenylalanine. Only CDR3 DNA is held: 39 bases, read in frame from base 1. Interpreted using the paper, the time point label stands for: blood at routine non-recurrence follow-up after resection. Without any cell sorting, TCR sequencing was performed on whole RNA extracted either from tumor and nontumor lung tissue or from cryopreserved PBMC samples. Patients were selected for TCR sequencing only if sufficient RNA was available from at least two tumor regions.

The sequence joins TRBV29-1 to TRBJ1-1, and possibly TRBD1, on 5 matching bases. The material was PBMCs, obtained at follow-up. The sequence came from a male donor with early-stage non-small cell lung cancer. The sequence in DNA is TGCAGCGTCGAGGACGGGGCGGGCACTGAAGCTTTCTTT. Its coded protein is CSVEDGAGTEAFF.